The sequence of this T cell receptor beta chain was determined in a study of cytomegalovirus exposure and HLA in healthy donors. PCR amplification relied on 60 Vbeta primers (plus 13 Jbeta primers). Only in-frame clones appear in the TCRdb table, and some are missing; sequencing was by immunoSEQ multiplex PCR. The table has 85,000 to 120,000 clones, about three fifths seen once. Germline V gene sequence: CDR1 MGHRA, CDR2 YSYEKL. The CDR3 has 15 amino acids. V lost 2 bases to trimming and J lost 2 bases, with 10 bases between them. This clone occurred a few times. The rearrangement uses TRBV4-1 and TRBJ2-1; possible D gene TRBD2, 6 bases. Material for sequencing was PBMCs. The clonotype originates from a human donor in good health. DNA for the CDR3: TGCGCCAGCAGCCAATTGGAGGGGACCTACAATGAGCAGTTCTTC. It is translated as CASSQLEGTYNEQFF.